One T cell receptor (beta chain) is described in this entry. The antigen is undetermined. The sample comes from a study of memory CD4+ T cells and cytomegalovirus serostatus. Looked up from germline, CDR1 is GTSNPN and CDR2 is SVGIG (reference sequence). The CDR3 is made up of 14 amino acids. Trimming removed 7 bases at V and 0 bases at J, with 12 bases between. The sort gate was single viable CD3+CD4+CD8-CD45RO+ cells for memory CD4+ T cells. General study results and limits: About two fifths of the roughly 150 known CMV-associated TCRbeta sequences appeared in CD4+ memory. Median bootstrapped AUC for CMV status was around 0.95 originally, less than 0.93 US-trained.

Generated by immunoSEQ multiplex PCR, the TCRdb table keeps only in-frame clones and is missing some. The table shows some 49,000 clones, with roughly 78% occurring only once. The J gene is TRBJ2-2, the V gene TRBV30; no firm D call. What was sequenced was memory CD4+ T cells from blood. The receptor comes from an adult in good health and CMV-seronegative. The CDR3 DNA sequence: TGTGCCTTCCAACGCGGATCGAACACCGGGGAGCTGTTTTTT. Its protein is CAFQRGSNTGELFF.